The T cell receptor beta chain under discussion was sequenced for a study of control samples from healthy donors and cancer patients. From germline, CDR1 is KGHDR and CDR2 SFDVKD. The CDR3 extends over 12 amino acids. V was clipped by 7 bases and J by 10 bases, with 13 bases between them. Using immunoSEQ multiplex PCR, the repertoire was profiled, and TCRdb retains in-frame clones only, with some absent. The sample lists about 140,000 clones; roughly 92% were seen once. The TCR comes from a man aged 30-40 years in good health. The chain links TRBV24-1 to TRBJ1-3; possibly TRBD1 for D (5 bases). What was sequenced was blood. The CDR3 protein is CATRRGQCTIYF. DNA for the CDR3: TGTGCCACCAGGAGGGGCCAATGTACCATATATTTT.